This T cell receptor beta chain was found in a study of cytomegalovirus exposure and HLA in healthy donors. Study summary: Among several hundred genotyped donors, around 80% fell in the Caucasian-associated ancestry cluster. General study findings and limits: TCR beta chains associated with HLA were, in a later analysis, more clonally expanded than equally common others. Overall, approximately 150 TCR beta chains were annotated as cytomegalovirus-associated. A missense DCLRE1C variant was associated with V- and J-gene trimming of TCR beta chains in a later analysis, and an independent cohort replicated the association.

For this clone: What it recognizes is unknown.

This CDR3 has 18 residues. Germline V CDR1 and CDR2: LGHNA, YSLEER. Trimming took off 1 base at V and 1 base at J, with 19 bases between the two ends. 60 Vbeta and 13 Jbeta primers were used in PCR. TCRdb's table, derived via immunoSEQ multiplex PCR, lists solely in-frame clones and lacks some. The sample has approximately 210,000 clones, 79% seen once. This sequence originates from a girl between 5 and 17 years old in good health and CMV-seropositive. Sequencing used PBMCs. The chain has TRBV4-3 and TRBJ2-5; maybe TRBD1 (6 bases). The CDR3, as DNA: TGCGCCAGCAGCCAAGCCCTTCCATCTTGGGGGCGCCAAGAGACCCAGTACTTC. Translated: CASSQALPSWGRQETQYF.